Given below is one T cell receptor beta chain in context. The data are from a study of T cell responses to AZD1222 COVID-19 vaccine. The method was immunoSEQ multiplex PCR; TCRdb's version includes in-frame clones alone and lacks a portion of them. In the table there are roughly 190,000 clones, 85% to 95% of which are singletons. Looked up from germline, CDR1 is SGHRS and CDR2 is YFSETQ. This CDR3 spans 17 amino acids. The J segment lost 4 bases and the V segment lost 4 bases, leaving 8 bases of the junction unmatched. The chain joins TRBV5-1 to TRBJ2-2; 12 nucleotides align to TRBD1. The TCR sequence derives from an adult in good health. Sequencing was performed on peripheral blood, taken on day 0 of AZD1222 vaccination. The CDR3 DNA sequence: TGCGCCAGCAGCCTTGCCGGGACAGGGGGCGTCACCGGGGAGCTGTTTTTT. It yields the protein CASSLAGTGGVTGELFF.